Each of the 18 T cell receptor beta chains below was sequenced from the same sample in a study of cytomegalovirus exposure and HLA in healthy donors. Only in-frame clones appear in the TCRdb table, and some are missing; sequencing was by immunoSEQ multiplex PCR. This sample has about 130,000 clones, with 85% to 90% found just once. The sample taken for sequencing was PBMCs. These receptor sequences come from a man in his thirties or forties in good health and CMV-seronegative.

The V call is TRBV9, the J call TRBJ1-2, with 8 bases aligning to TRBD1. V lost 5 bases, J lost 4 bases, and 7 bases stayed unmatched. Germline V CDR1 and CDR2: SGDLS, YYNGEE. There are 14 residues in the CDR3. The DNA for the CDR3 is TGTGCCAGCAGTCCGGGACAGGCGTTCTATGGCTACACCTTC. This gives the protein CASSPGQAFYGYTF.

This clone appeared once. The chain's CDR3 is CASSVGQAGEAGELFF. DNA of the CDR3: TGTGCCAGCAGCGTAGGACAAGCGGGAGAGGCCGGGGAGCTGTTTTTT. The V gene is TRBV9, the J gene TRBJ2-2; 8 bases are shared with TRBD2. This CDR3 contains 16 residues. V shed 0 bases, J shed 6 bases, and the junction held 7 bases outside the gene matches. Per the germline V gene, CDR1 is SGDLS and CDR2 is YYNGEE.

This chain's CDR3 is CASSKTGGWTEAFF. CDR3 DNA: TGCGCCAGCAGCAAAACAGGGGGCTGGACTGAAGCTTTCTTT. The chain couples TRBV5-1 to TRBJ1-1, with TRBD1 matching over 9 bases. V shed 4 bases, J shed 5 bases, and the junction held 6 bases outside the gene matches. Per germline, CDR1 SGHRS and CDR2 YFSETQ. This CDR3 contains 14 residues.

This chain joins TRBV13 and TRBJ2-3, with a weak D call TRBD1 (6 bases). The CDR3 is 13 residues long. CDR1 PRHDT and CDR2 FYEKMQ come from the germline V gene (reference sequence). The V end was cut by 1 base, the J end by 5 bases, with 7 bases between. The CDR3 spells CASSLARGDTQYF. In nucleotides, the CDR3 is TGTGCCAGCAGCTTAGCCAGGGGAGATACGCAGTATTTT.

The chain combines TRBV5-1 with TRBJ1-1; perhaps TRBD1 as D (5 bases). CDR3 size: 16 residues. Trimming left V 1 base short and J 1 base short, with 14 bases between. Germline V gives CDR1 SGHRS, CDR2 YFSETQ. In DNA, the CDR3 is TGCGCCAGCAGCTTGACCATCCTTGGACAGAACACTGAAGCTTTCTTT. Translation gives CASSLTILGQNTEAFF.

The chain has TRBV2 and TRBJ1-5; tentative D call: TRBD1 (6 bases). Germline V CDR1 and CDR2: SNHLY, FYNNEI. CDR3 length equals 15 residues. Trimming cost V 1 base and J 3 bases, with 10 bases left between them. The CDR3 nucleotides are TGTGCCAGCAGTGAAGACGACAGGTTCAATCAGCCCCAGCATTTT. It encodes CASSEDDRFNQPQHF. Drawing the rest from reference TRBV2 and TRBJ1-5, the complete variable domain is EPEVTQTPSHQVTQMGQEVILRCVPISNHLYFYWYRQILGQKVEFLVSFYNNEISEKSEIFDDQFSVERPDGSNFTLKIRSTKLEDSAMYFCASSEDDRFNQPQHFGDGTRLSIL.

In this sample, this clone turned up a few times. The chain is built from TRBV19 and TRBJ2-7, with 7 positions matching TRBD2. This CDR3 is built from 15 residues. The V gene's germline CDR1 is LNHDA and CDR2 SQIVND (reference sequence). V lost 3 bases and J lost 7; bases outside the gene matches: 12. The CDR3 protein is CASSILAVSEVEQYF. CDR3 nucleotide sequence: TGTGCCAGTAGTATTCTAGCGGTAAGCGAAGTGGAGCAGTACTTC.

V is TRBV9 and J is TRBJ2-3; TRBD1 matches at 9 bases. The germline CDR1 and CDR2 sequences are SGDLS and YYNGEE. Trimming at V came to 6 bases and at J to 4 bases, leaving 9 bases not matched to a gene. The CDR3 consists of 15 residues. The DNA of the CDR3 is TGTGCCAGCAAGGCGTGGACAGGGGAGTCAGATACGCAGTATTTT. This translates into CASKAWTGESDTQYF.

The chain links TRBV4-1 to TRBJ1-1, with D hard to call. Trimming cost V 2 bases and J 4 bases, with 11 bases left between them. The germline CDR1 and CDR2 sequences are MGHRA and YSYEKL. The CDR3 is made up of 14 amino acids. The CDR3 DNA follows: TGCGCCAGCAGCCAATTCGGCGGGCCCACTGAAGCTTTCTTT. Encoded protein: CASSQFGGPTEAFF.

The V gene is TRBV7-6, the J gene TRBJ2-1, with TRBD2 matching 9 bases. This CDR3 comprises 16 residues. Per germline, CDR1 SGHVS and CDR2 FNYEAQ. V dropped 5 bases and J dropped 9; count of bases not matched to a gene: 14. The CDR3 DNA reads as TGTGCCAGCAGCGCCGACGTAGTAGCGGGAGAGGGTGAGCAGTTCTTC. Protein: CASSADVVAGEGEQFF. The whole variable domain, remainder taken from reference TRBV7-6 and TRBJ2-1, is GAGVSQSPRYKVTKRGQDVALRCDPISGHVSLYWYRQALGQGPEFLTYFNYEAQQDKSGLPNDRFSAERPEGSISTLTIQRTEQRDSAMYRCASSADVVAGEGEQFFGPGTRLTVL.

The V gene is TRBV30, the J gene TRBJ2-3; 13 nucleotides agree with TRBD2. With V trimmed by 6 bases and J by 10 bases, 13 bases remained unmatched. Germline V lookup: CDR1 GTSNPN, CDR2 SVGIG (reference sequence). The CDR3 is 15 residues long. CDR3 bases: TGTGCCTGCCTAGGGACTAGCGGGACCACCGGGGCGCAGTATTTT. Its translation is CACLGTSGTTGAQYF.

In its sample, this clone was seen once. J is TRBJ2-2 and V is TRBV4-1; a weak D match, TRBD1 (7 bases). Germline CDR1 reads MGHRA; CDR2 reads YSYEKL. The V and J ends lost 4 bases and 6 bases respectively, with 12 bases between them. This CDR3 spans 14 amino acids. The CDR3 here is CASSLSRGAGELFF. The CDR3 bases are TGCGCCAGCAGCCTTTCCAGGGGGGCCGGGGAGCTGTTTTTT.

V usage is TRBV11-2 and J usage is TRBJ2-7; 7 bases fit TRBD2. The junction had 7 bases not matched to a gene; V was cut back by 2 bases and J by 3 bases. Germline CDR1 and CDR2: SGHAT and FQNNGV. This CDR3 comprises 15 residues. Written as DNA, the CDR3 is TGTGCCAGCAGCTTACAGCCGGGAGGCCACTACGAGCAGTACTTC. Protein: CASSLQPGGHYEQYF.

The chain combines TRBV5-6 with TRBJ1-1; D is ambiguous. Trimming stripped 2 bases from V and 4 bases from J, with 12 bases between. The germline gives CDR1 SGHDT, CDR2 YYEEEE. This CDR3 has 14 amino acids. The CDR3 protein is CASSLTGLGTEAFF. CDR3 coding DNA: TGTGCCAGCAGCTTAACGGGTTTAGGCACTGAAGCTTTCTTT.

Here the CDR3 reads CASSLGSSYEQYF. The CDR3 nucleotides are TGTGCCAGCAGCTTGGGGAGCTCCTACGAGCAGTACTTC. V and J are TRBV5-6 and TRBJ2-7; D gene ambiguous. This CDR3 is 13 amino acids long. Germline values: CDR1 SGHDT, CDR2 YYEEEE. V was pared by 0 bases and J by 0 bases, with 4 bases between.

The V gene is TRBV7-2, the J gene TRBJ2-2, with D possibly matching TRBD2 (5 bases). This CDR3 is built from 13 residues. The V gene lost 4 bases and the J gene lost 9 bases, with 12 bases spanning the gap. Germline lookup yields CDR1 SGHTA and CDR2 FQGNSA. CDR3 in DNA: TGTGCCAGCAGCTGGACTGTGGCCCGGGAGCTGTTTTTT. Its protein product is CASSWTVARELFF.

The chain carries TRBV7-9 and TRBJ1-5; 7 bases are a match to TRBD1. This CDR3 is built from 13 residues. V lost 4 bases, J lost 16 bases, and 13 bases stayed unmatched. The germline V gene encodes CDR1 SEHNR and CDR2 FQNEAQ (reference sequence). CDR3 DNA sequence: TGTGCCAGCAGCTCCCCGGGACAGCTAAATCGCCATTTT. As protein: CASSSPGQLNRHF.

The DNA for the CDR3 is TGTGCCTGGAGTGTGGGACTAGCCTCGGAGCAGTTCTTC. Protein product: CAWSVGLASEQFF. The chain joins TRBV30 to TRBJ2-1, with TRBD2 matching over 9 bases. CDR1 GTSNPN and CDR2 SVGIG come from the germline V gene (reference sequence). The length of the CDR3 is 13 residues. V gave up 0 bases and J gave up 10 bases; unmatched junction bases: 4.